This entry features one TCR beta chain sequence. Its cognate antigen is unknown. CDR1 is MGHRA, CDR2 YSYEKL, per germline. Trimming took 3 bases from V and 7 from J, leaving 13 bases between them. There are 13 residues in the CDR3. TCRdb's copy holds only in-frame clones and misses some; the assay was immunoSEQ multiplex PCR. The sample consists of 95,000 or so clones, approximately 92% of them appearing once. This specimen comes from a study of graft-versus-host responses after intestinal transplantation. Findings and limits, study-wide: Early after transplant, HvG clones declined as circulating GvH clones peaked. When patients had graft-donor T cell macrochimerism, their allografts held high graft-versus-host to host-versus-graft clonal ratios. Recipient-marrow GvH clones were detected, some having first appeared in ileum or blood.

This sequence was found in a human patient who received an intestinal transplant, so some T cells may come from the graft donor. The material was PBMCs, obtained around 68 weeks after intestinal transplant. The genes are TRBV4-1 and TRBJ2-7; possible D gene TRBD1, 5 bases. CDR3 sequence (DNA): TGCGCCAGCAGCCAGCTAAAGGGGCAAGAGCAGTACTTC. Its protein product is CASSQLKGQEQYF.